Each of the 7 T cell receptor beta chains below was sequenced from the same sample in a study of metastatic and nonmetastatic thyroid tumors. MiXCR re-clonotyped the PCR reads for TCRdb. Among roughly 30,000 clones listed, 3.5% to 4% were seen once. No treatment of any kind had been given to any patient before thyroid surgery. The sample consisted of blood. The receptors stem from a male donor with papillary thyroid cancer or a benign thyroid nodule (not recorded which). Some clones in this sample may be carry-over from other donors' samples.

The chain is built from TRBV11-3 and TRBJ2-1; a weak D match, TRBD1 (5 bases). Germline V gene sequence: CDR1 SGHNT, CDR2 YENEEA. The CDR3 is made up of 13 amino acids. V lost 8 bases, J lost 9 bases, and 17 bases lay in between. Written as DNA, the CDR3 is TGTGCCAGCCTCTTGGGGCGGAAGGGTGAGCAGTTCTTC. Amino acid sequence: CASLLGRKGEQFF.

A remark on this clone: Germline is not matched at one junction end, which may reflect a read error. The chain combines TRBV2 with TRBJ1-2, with no clear D. The CDR3 spans 11 residues. From germline, CDR1 is SNHLY and CDR2 FYNNEI. The CDR3 here is CASSRNYVYTF. DNA for the CDR3: TGTGCCAGCAGCCGGAACTATGTCTACACCTTC.

There are many counts of this clone. The chain combines TRBV4-2 with TRBJ2-5; 12 bases are a match to TRBD2. The CDR3 has 18 residues. V was clipped by 0 bases and J by 2 bases; unmatched bases: 7. The germline gives CDR1 LGHNA, CDR2 YNFKEQ. The CDR3 protein is CASSQDLAGGPEQETQYF. The CDR3 region has the DNA TGTGCCAGCAGCCAAGACCTAGCGGGAGGGCCGGAGCAAGAGACCCAGTACTTC.

This clone was detected many times. The CDR3 reads CSAATDRAMEQYF. CDR3 coding DNA: TGCAGTGCAGCTACGGACAGGGCGATGGAGCAGTACTTC. The gene calls are TRBV20-1 and TRBJ2-7; 8 bases align to TRBD1. Germline CDR1 and CDR2: DFQATT and SNEGSKA (reference sequence). V shed 6 bases, J shed 7 bases, and the junction held 11 bases outside the gene matches. The CDR3 consists of 13 residues.

This clone was seen at least ten times. V gene TRBV6-1 combines with J gene TRBJ2-3; D may match TRBD1 or TRBD2 (6 bases each). Trimming removed 6 bases from V and 4 bases from J, with 14 bases in between. The germline CDR1 and CDR2 sequences are MNHNS and SASEGT. The CDR3 runs to 14 residues. CDR3 sequence: CASSLDGGADTQYF. CDR3 coding DNA: TGTGCCAGCAGCTTGGACGGGGGCGCAGATACGCAGTATTTT.

This clone was seen ten or more times. The CDR3 nucleotides read TGCAGTGCTAGAGATGGGGAGGTACACACTGAAGCTTTCTTT. Its translation is CSARDGEVHTEAFF. This sequence joins TRBV20-1 and TRBJ1-1; D uncertain. CDR1 and CDR2 from the germline V gene are DFQATT and SNEGSKA (reference sequence). V was cut by 0 bases and J by 3 bases, with 11 bases left in between. The CDR3 loop spans 14 amino acids.

There are many counts of this clone. Other DNA sequences within the sample encode an identical CDR3. V gene TRBV19 combines with J gene TRBJ2-5; D gene uncertain. V lost 5 bases, J lost 7 bases, and 14 bases lay in between. Germline assignment: CDR1 LNHDA and CDR2 SQIVND (reference sequence). This CDR3 region has 13 residues. CDR3: CASSSGPKGTQYF. In DNA, the CDR3 is TGTGCCAGTAGTTCGGGCCCAAAGGGGACCCAGTACTTC.